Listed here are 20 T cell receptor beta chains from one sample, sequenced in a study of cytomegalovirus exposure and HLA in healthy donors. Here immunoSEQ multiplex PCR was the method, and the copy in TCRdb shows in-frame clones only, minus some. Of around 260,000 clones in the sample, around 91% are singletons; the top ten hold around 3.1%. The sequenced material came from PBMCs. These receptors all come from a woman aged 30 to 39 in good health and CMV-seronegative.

The DNA of the CDR3 is TGTGCCAGCAGCTTGACAGGAGGCGGCGGCTACACCTTC. Protein product: CASSLTGGGGYTF. V usage is TRBV5-4 and J usage is TRBJ1-2; possibly TRBD1 for D (5 bases). CDR1 SGHNT and CDR2 YYREEE come from the germline V gene (reference sequence). The CDR3 totals 13 residues. The V gene lost 1 base and the J gene lost 8 bases, with 12 bases spanning the gap.

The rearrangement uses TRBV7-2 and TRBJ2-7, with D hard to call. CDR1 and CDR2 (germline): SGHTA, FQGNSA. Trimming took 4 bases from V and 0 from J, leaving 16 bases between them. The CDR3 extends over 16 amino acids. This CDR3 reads CASSSVAGPSSYEQYF. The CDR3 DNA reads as TGTGCCAGCAGCTCCGTGGCTGGACCTAGCTCCTACGAGCAGTACTTC.

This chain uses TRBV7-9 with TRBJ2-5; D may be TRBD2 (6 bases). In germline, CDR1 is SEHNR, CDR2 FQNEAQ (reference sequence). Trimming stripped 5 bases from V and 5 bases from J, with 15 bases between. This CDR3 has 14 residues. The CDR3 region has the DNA TGTGCCAGCAGCCTCCGGGAGTTATCGGAGACCCAGTACTTC. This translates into CASSLRELSETQYF.

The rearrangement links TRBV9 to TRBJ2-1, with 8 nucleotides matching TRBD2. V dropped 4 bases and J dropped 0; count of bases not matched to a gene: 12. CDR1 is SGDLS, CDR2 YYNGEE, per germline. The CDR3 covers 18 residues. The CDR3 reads CASSPSGSGTYSYNEQFF. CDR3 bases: TGTGCCAGCAGCCCCTCGGGTAGCGGGACCTACTCCTACAATGAGCAGTTCTTC.

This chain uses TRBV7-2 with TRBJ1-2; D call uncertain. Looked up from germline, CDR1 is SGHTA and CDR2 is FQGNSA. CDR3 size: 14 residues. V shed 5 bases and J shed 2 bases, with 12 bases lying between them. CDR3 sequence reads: CASSGTWANYGYTF. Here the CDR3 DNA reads TGTGCCAGCAGCGGTACTTGGGCGAACTATGGCTACACCTTC.

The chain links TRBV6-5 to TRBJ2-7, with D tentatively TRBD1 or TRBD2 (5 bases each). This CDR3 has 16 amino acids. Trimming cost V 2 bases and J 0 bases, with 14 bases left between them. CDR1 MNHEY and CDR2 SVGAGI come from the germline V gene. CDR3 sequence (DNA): TGTGCCAGCAGTTACACCGCGAGGGGTAGCTCCTACGAGCAGTACTTC. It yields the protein CASSYTARGSSYEQYF.

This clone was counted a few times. The CDR3 here is CASSSRDRAPGELFF. In nucleotides, the CDR3 is TGTGCCAGCAGCTCCAGGGACAGGGCCCCCGGGGAGCTGTTTTTT. This sequence joins TRBV7-2 and TRBJ2-2; 9 bases are shared with TRBD1. With 4 bases clipped from V and 6 bases from J, the junction kept 6 bases outside the gene matches. Per the germline V gene, CDR1 is SGHTA and CDR2 is FQGNSA. The CDR3 sequence is 15 residues long.

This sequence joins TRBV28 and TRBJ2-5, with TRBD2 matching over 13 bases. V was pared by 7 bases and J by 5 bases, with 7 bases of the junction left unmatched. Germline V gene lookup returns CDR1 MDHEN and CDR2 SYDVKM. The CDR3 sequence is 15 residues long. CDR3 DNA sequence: TGTGCCAGCACCCTCGGACTAGCGGGAGTTGAGACCCAGTACTTC. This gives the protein CASTLGLAGVETQYF.

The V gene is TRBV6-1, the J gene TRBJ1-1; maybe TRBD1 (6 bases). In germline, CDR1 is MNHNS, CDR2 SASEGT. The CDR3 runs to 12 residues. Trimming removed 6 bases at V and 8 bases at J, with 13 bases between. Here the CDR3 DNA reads TGTGCCAGCAGGCCAGGACAGCCCGAAGCTTTCTTT. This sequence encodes CASRPGQPEAFF.

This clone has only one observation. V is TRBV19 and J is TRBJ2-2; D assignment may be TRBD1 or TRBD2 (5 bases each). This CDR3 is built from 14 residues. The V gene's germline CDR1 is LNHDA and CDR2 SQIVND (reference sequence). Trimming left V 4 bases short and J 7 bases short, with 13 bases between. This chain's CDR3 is CASSTGTFFGELFF. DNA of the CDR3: TGTGCCAGTAGTACCGGGACCTTCTTCGGGGAGCTGTTTTTT.

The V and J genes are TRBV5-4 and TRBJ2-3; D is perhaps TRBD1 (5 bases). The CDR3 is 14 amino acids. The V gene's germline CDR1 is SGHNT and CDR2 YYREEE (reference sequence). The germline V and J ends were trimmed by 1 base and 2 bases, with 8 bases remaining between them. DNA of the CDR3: TGTGCCAGCAGCTTGCAGGGCTTCACAGATACGCAGTATTTT. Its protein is CASSLQGFTDTQYF. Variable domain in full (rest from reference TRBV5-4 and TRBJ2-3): ETGVTQSPTHLIKTRGQQVTLRCSSQSGHNTVSWYQQALGQGPQFIFQYYREEENGRGNFPPRFSGLQFPNYSSELNVNALELDDSALYLCASSLQGFTDTQYFGPGTRLTVL.

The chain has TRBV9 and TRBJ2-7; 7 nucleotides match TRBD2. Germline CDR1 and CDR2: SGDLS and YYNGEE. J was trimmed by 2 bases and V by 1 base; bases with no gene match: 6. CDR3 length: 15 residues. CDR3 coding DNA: TGTGCCAGCAGCGTAAGCCCGGGGGGTGCCTACGAGCAGTACTTC. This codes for CASSVSPGGAYEQYF.

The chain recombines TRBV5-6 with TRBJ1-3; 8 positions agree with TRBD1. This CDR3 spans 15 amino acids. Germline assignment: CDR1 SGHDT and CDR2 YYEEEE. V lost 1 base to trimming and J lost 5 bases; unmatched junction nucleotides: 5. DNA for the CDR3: TGTGCCAGCAGCTTGATACAGGGGGATAGAAACACCATATATTTT. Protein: CASSLIQGDRNTIYF.

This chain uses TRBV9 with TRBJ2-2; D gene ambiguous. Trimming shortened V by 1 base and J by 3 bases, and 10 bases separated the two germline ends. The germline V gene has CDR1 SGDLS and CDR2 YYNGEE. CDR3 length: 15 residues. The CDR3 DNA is TGTGCCAGCAGCGTATTGGAGATCGACACCGGGGAGCTGTTTTTT. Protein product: CASSVLEIDTGELFF.

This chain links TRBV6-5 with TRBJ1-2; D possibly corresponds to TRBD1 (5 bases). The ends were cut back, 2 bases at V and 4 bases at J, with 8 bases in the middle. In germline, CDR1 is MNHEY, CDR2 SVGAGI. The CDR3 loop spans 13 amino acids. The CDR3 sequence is CASSYGQVYGYTF. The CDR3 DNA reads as TGTGCCAGCAGTTACGGACAAGTCTATGGCTACACCTTC.

The CDR3 bases are TGTGCCAGCAGTTCTGGACAGGGTAACTACAATGAGCAGTTCTTC. Translated: CASSSGQGNYNEQFF. The genes are TRBV27 and TRBJ2-1; 8 bases are shared with TRBD1. CDR3 size: 15 residues. The V segment lost 4 bases and the J segment 3 bases; nucleotides outside the gene matches: 5. Germline assignment: CDR1 MNHEY and CDR2 SMNVEV (reference sequence).

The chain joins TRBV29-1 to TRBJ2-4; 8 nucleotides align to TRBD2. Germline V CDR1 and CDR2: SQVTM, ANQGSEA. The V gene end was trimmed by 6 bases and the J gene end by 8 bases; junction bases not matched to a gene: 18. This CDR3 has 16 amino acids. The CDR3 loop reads CSVLGWLAGSADIQYF. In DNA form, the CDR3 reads TGCAGCGTCCTGGGTTGGTTAGCGGGAAGTGCGGACATTCAGTACTTC.

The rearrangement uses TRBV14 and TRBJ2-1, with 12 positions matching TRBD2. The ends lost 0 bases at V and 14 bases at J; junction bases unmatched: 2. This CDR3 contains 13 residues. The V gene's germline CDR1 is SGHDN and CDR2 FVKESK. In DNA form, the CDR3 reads TGTGCCAGCAGCCAAGATGCTAGCGGGAGGGAGTTCTTC. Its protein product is CASSQDASGREFF.

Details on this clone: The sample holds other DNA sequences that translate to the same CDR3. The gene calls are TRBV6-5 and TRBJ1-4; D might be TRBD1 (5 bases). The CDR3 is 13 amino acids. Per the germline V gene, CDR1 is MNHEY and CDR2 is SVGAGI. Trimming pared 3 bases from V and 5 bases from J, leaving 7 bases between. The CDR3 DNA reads TGTGCCAGCAGTTATGACAGAAATGAAAAACTGTTTTTT. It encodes CASSYDRNEKLFF.

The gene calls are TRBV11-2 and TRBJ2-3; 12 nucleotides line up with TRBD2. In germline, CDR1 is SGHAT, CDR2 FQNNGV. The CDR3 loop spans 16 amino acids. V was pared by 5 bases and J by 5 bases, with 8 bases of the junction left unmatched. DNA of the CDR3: TGTGCCAGCAGCACCCGACTAGCGGGAGTCCTAGATACGCAGTATTTT. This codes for CASSTRLAGVLDTQYF. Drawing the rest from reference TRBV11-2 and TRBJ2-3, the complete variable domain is EAGVAQSPRYKIIEKRQSVAFWCNPISGHATLYWYQQILGQGPKLLIQFQNNGVVDDSQLPKDRFSAERLKGVDSTLKIQPAKLEDSAVYLCASSTRLAGVLDTQYFGPGTRLTVL.